This TCR beta chain was profiled in a study of blood T cell repertoires in COVID-19 (dated by TCRdb to 2019 to 2021). As for the study more broadly: Samples from collaborators originated in the United States, Italy and Spain and spanned both the acute and convalescent phases of COVID-19. Subjects who had been exposed to COVID-19, were actively infected with it, or had recovered from it provided the deeply sampled blood TCRbeta repertoires that made up the dataset. Where available, HLA class I and class II types were obtained from metadata supplied by the sample provider rather than from assay-based typing. The material from the prospective study consisted of cDNA or gDNA derived from T cells, B-cell-depleted T cells, or PBMCs. Sample metadata almost always included a de-identified subject ID, COVID-19 status, age in years and sex. The samples were drawn from the first 160 participants of the ongoing ImmuneRACE study and from 950 to 1,500 subjects provided by 6 global collaborators. A freely available public database, intended as a resource for researchers studying the immune response to SARS-CoV-2, is where the repertoires were released. The study at large found these results: How much clinical and demographic metadata was included differed by source and by participant, and the metadata was provided uncurated.

The CDR1 and CDR2 encoded by the germline V gene are SGHNT and YENEEA. V was cut back by 5 bases and J by 8 bases, leaving a gap of 12 bases between them. The CDR3, from cysteine to phenylalanine, totals 12 residues. CDR3 DNA only is kept here, 36 bases in frame from base 1. TCRbeta CDR3 regions were amplified from genomic DNA using the immunoSEQ Assay, a bias-controlled multiplex PCR. The authors' pipeline ran thus. The number of nucleated cells in each sample was estimated from the amplification of reference gene primers within the assay. To quantify the absolute abundance of each unique TCRbeta CDR3 rearrangement, sequence reads were collapsed and filtered. For each sample, productive Simpson clonality was calculated as the square root of Simpson's diversity index over productive rearrangements. Here the immuneACCESS table is served through TCRdb, limited to in-frame sequences with V and J called. Missing clones are a known gap in these copies; in checked studies unresolved V genes cover under half, and the rest lacks a known reason. The V and J calls and clone size are taken from that table; D and trimming were inferred from the DNA. The sample records approximately 250,000 clones, more than 65% of which are singletons. The ten largest make up around 1.5% of the sample.

Turning to this clone: The specificity of this receptor is unknown. No much larger clone is present one base from it, and per-base qualities are unavailable.

A second Seattle source provided samples from volunteer blood donors who had recovered from COVID-19. Each collaborating institution followed its own protocols to collect whole blood in K2EDTA tubes. For TCRbeta analysis, collaborator samples were shipped as frozen whole blood, as isolated PBMCs, or as DNA extracted from either sample type. The rearranged segments are TRBV11-3 and TRBJ1-2, with the D gene not confidently named. The sequenced material came from peripheral blood. This receptor was obtained from a woman between 35 and 50 years old who had recovered from COVID-19. The base sequence is TGTGCCAGCAGCCCTCGCGGAGGGGGCTACACCTTC. Its coded protein is CASSPRGGGYTF.